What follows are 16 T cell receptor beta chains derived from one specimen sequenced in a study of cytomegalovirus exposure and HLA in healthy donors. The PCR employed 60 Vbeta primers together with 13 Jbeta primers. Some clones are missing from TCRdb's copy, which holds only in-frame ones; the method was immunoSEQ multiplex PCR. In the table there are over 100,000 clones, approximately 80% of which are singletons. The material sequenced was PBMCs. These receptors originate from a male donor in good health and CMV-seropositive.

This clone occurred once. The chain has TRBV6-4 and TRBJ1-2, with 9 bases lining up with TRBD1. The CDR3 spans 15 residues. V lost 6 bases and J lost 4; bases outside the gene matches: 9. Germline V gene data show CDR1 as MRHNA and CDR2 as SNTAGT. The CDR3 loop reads CASSAGTGTLYGYTF. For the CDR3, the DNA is TGTGCCAGCAGCGCTGGGACAGGGACCCTCTATGGCTACACCTTC.

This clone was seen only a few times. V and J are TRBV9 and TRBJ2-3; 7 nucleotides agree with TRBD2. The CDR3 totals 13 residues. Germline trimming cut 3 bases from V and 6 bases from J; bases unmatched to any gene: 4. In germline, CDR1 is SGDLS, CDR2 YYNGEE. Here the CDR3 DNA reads TGTGCCAGCAGCGGCGGGAGTTTCGATACGCAGTATTTT. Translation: CASSGGSFDTQYF.

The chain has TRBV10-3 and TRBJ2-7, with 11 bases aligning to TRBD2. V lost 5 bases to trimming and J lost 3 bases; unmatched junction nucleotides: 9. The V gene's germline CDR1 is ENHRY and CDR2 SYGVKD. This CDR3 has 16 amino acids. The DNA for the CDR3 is TGTGCCATCAGTAGGGCTAGCGGGAGGAATAGCTACGAGCAGTACTTC. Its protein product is CAISRASGRNSYEQYF.

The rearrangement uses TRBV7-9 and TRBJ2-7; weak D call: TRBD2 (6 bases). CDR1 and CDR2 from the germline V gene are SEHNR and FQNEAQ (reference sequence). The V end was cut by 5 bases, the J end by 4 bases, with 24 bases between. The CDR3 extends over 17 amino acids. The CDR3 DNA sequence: TGTGCCAGCAGCGCTAGGCCCCAGGGACTCCTCAAATACGAGCAGTACTTC. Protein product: CASSARPQGLLKYEQYF.

CDR3 nucleotide sequence: TGTGCCAGCAGCGCCGACACGGGGGAATGGTATGGCTACACCTTC. The encoded protein is CASSADTGEWYGYTF. This chain links TRBV6-5 with TRBJ1-2, with D maybe TRBD1 (5 bases). V lost 6 bases to trimming and J lost 5 bases, with 19 bases between them. The germline V gene has CDR1 MNHEY and CDR2 SVGAGI. The length of the CDR3 is 15 residues.

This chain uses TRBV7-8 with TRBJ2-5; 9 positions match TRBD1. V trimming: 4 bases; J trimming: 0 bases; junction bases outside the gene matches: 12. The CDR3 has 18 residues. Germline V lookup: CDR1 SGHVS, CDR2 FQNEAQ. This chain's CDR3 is CASSYRLAGTGYQETQYF. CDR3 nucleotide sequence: TGTGCCAGCAGCTACCGCCTAGCCGGGACAGGGTACCAAGAGACCCAGTACTTC.

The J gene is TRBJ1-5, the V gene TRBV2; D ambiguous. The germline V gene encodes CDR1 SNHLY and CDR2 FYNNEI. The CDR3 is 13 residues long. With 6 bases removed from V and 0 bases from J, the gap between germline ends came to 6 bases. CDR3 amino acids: CASSRYSNQPQHF. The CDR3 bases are TGTGCCAGCAGCCGTTATAGCAATCAGCCCCAGCATTTT.

The CDR3 here is CASSLRLQETQYF. Written as DNA, the CDR3 is TGTGCCAGCAGTTTACGACTACAAGAGACCCAGTACTTC. The rearrangement uses TRBV27 and TRBJ2-5; possibly TRBD2 for D (5 bases). CDR1 is MNHEY and CDR2 is SMNVEV in the germline V gene (reference sequence). CDR3 length equals 13 residues. The V end lost 2 bases, the J end lost 2 bases, and 6 bases lay between the germline ends.

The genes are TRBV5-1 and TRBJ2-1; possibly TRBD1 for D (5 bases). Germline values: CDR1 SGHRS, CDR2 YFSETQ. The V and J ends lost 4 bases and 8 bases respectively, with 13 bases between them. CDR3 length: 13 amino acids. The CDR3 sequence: CASSITQDDEQFF. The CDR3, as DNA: TGCGCCAGCAGCATAACACAGGACGATGAGCAGTTCTTC.

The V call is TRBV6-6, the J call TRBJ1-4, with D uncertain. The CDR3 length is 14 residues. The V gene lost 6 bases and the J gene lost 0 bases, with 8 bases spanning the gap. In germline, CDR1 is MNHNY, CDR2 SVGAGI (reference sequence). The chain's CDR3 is CASSERATNEKLFF. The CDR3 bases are TGTGCCAGCAGCGAGAGGGCAACTAATGAAAAACTGTTTTTT.

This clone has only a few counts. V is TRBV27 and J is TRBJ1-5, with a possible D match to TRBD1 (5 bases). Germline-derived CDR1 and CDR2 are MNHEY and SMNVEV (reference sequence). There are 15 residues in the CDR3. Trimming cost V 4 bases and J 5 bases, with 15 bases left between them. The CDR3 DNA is TGTGCCAGCAGTTCCCCCTCAGGGCGGCATCAGCCCCAGCATTTT. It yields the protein CASSSPSGRHQPQHF.

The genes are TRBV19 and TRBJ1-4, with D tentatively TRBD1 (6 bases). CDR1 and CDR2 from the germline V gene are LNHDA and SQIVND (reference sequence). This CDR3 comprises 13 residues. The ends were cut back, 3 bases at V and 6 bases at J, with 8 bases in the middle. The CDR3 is CASSIDRHEKLFF. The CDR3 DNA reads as TGTGCCAGTAGTATCGACAGGCATGAAAAACTGTTTTTT. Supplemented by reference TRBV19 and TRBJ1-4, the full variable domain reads DGGITQSPKYLFRKEGQNVTLSCEQNLNHDAMYWYRQDPGQGLRLIYYSQIVNDFQKGDIAEGYSVSREKKESFPLTVTSAQKNPTAFYLCASSIDRHEKLFFGSGTQLSVL.

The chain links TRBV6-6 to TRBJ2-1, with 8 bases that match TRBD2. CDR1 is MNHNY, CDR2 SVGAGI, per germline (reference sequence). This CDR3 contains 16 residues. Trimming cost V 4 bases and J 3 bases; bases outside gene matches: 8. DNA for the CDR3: TGTGCCAGCAGTTCCCAGAGCGGGAGTGACTACAATGAGCAGTTCTTC. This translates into CASSSQSGSDYNEQFF.

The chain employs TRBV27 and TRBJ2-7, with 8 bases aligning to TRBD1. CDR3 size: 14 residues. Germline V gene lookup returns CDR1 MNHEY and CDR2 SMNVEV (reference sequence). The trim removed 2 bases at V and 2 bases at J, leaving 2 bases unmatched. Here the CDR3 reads CASSLRTGPYEQYF. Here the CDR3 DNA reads TGTGCCAGCAGTTTAAGGACAGGGCCCTACGAGCAGTACTTC.

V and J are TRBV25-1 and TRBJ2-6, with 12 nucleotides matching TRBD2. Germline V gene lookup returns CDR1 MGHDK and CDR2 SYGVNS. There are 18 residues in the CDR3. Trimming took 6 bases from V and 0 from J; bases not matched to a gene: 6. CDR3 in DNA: TGTGCCAGCAGCGCAACTAGCGGGAGGAGCTCTGGGGCCAACGTCCTGACTTTC. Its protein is CASSATSGRSSGANVLTF.

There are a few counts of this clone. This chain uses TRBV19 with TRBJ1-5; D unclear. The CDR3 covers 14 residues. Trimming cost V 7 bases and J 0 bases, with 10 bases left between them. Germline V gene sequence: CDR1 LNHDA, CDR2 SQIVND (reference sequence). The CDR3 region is CASTPWASNQPQHF. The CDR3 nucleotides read TGTGCCAGTACCCCTTGGGCTAGCAATCAGCCCCAGCATTTT.